This T cell receptor (beta chain) was identified in a study of blood T cells in healthy people across ages. Study-wide context: The template switching approach captured approximately one barcoded beta molecule for every two T cells.

Combining a sample-barcoded 5' primer with a J-beta primer mix, a second PCR ran for roughly 7 to 12 cycles. TCRdb processed the 5' RACE reads anew with MiXCR; each CDR3 protein has one entry. The data show 850,000 to 1,300,000 distinct CDR3 sequences, 35% to 50% seen once. Investigators took about 10 milliliters of peripheral blood from every donor. Study conclusions and caveats: The recorded TCR beta diversity per million T cells decreased in a roughly linear manner with age.

Turning to this clonotype: Its antigen remains unknown.

Sequencing was performed on blood. This TCR was recovered from a woman aged 55-70 years in good health.

CDR3 sequence: CASRDGLYEQYF. As DNA, the CDR3 is TGCGCCAGCAGAGATGGGTTGTACGAGCAGTACTTC. The V and J genes are TRBV5-1 and TRBJ2-7; D unclear. This CDR3 region has 12 residues. V gave up 5 bases and J gave up 4 bases, with 10 bases separating them. Germline assignment: CDR1 SGHRS and CDR2 YFSETQ.